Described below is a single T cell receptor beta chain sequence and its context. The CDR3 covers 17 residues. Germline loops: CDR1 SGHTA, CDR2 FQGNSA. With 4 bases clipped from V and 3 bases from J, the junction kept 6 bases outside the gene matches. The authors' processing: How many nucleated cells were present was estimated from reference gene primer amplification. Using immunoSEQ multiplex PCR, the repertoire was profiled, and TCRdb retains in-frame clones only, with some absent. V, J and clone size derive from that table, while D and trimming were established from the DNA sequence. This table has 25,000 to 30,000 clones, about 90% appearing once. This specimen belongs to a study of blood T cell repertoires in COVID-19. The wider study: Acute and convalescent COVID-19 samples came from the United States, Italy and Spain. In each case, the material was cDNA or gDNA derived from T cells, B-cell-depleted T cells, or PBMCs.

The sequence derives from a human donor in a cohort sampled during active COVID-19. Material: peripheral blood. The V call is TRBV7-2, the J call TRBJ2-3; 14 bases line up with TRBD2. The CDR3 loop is CASSSRLAGGQTDTQYF. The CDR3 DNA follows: TGTGCCAGCAGCTCCCGACTAGCGGGGGGGCAGACAGATACGCAGTATTTT.